This T cell receptor (beta chain) was sequenced for a study of T cells in Graves' hyperthyroidism and ophthalmopathy. Germline CDR1 LGHDT, CDR2 YNNKEL (reference sequence). CDR3 length: 18 residues. Trimming shortened V by 1 base and J by 0 bases, and 17 bases separated the two germline ends. Study observations and caveats: Most clonotypes expanded in thyroid above 0.001 were likewise present in blood. A model of 13 V-J features distinguished ophthalmopathy from stable hyperthyroidism.

There were TCR beta CDR3 regions amplified from RNA transcripts. RT-PCR in the first round (using the HTBI primer set) targeted the TCR CDR3. One entry per CDR3 protein, called by TCRdb with MiXCR from the multiplex PCR reads. The data contain 480,000 or so distinct CDR3 sequences, about 15% of them seen just once; the ten biggest clones take up roughly 17%. This clonotype has only a few counts. The target antigen is unknown. Uncontrolled infection, other autoimmune disease, pregnancy or lactation barred patients from enrollment. Orbital computed tomography and thyroid ultrasound, together with serum TRAb and thyroxine and clinical symptoms, were used for diagnoses.

The genes are TRBV3-1 and TRBJ2-3; D is possibly TRBD2 (6 bases). The sequence came from a woman between 18 and 30 years old with Graves' hyperthyroidism. Sequences were obtained from blood. CDR3 sequence: CASSQGPGDASSTDTQYF. CDR3 in DNA: TGTGCCAGCAGCCAAGGCCCGGGGGATGCCTCTAGCACAGATACGCAGTATTTT.